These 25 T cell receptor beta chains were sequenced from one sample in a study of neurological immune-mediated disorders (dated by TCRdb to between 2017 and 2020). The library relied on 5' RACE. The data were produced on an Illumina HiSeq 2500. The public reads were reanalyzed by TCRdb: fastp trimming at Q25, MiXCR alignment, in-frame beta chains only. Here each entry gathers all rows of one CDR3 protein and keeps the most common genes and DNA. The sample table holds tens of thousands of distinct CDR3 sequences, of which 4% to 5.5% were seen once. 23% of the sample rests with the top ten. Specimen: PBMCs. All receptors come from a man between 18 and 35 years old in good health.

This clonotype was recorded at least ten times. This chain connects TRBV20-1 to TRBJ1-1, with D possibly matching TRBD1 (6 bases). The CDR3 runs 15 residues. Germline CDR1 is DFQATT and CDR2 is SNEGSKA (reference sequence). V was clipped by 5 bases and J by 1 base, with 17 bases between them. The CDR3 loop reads CSARKGGAGNTEAFF. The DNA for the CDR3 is TGCAGTGCTCGCAAGGGGGGGGCGGGGAACACTGAAGCTTTCTTT.

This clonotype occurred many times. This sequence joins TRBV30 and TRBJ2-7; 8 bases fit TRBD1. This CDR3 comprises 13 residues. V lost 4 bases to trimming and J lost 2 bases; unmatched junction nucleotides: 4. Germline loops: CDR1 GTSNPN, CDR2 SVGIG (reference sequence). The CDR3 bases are TGTGCCTGGATGAGGGACAGGACCTACGAGCAGTACTTC. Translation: CAWMRDRTYEQYF.

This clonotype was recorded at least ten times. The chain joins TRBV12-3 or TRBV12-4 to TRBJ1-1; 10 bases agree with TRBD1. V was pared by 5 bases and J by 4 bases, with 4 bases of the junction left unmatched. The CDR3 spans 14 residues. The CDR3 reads CASSQRQGATEAFF. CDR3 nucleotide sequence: TGTGCCAGCAGTCAGCGACAGGGGGCCACTGAAGCTTTCTTT.

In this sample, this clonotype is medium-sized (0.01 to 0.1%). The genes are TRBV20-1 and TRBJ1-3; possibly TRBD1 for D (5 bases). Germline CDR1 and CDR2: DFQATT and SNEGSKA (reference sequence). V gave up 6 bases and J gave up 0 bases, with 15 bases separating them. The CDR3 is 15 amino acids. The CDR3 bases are TGCAGTGCCCCGGGTGGGGCGATCTCTGGAAACACCATATATTTT. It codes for CSAPGGAISGNTIYF.

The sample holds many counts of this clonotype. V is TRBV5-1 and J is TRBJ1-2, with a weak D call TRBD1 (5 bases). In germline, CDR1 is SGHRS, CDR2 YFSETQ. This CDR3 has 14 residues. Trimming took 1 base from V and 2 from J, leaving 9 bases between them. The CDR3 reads CASSLWGENYGYTF. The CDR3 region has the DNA TGCGCCAGCAGCTTGTGGGGCGAAAACTATGGCTACACCTTC.

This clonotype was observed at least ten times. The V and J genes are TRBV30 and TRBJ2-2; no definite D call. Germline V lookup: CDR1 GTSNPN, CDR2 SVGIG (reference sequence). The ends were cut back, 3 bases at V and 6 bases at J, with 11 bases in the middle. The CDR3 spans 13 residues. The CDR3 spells CAWSGNWAGELFF. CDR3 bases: TGTGCCTGGAGCGGCAATTGGGCCGGGGAGCTGTTTTTT.

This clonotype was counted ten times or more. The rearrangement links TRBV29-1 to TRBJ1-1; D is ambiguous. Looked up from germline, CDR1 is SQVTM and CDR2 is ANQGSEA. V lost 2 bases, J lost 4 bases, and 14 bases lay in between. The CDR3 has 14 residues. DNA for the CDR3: TGCAGCGTTGAAACGGTTCAGGTCGGCACTGAAGCTTTCTTT. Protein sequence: CSVETVQVGTEAFF. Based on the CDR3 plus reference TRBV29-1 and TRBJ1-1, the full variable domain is SAVISQKPSRDICQRGTSLTIQCQVDSQVTMMFWYRQQPGQSLTLIATANQGSEATYESGFVIDKFPISRPNLTFSTLTVSNMSPEDSSIYLCSVETVQVGTEAFFGQGTRLTVV.

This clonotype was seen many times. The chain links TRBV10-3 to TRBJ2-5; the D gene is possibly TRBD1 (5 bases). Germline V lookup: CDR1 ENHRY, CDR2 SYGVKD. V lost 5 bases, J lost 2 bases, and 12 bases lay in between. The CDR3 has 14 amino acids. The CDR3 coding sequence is TGTGCCATCAGTTTCTCAGGGAATCAAGAGACCCAGTACTTC. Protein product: CAISFSGNQETQYF.

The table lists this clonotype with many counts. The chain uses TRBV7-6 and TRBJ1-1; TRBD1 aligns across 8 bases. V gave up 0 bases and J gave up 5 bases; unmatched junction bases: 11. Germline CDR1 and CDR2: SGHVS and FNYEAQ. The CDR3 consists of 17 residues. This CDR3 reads CASSLALLAGGRTEAFF. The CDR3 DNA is TGTGCCAGCAGCTTAGCGCTTCTGGCAGGGGGCAGGACTGAAGCTTTCTTT.

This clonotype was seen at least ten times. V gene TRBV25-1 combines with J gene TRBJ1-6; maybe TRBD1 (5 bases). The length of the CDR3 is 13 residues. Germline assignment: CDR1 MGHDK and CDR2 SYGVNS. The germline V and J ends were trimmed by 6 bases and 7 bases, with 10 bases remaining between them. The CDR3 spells CASRRGRNSPLHF. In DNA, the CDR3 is TGTGCCAGCAGGAGGGGAAGAAATTCACCCCTCCACTTT.

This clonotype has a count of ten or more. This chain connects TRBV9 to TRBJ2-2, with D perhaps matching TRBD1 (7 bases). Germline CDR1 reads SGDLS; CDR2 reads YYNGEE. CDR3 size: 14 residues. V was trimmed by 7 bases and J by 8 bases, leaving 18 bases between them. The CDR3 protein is CASGGPGGRGELFF. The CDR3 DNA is TGTGCCAGCGGGGGACCAGGGGGGAGAGGGGAGCTGTTTTTT.

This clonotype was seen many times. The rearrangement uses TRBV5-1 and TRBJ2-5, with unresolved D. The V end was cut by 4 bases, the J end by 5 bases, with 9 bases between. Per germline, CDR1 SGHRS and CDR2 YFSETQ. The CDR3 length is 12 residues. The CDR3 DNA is TGCGCCAGCAGCAAGATGGACGAGACCCAGTACTTC. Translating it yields CASSKMDETQYF.

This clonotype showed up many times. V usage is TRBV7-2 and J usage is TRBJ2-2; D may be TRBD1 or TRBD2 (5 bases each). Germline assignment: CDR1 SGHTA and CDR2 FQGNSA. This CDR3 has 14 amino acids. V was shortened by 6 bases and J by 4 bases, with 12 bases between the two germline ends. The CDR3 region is CASSPRDLTGELFF. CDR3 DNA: TGTGCCAGCAGTCCCCGGGACCTCACCGGGGAGCTGTTTTTT.

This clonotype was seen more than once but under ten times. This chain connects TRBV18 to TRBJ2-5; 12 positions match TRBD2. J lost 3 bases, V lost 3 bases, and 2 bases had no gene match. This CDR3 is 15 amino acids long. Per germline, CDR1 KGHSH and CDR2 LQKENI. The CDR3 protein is CASSPRLAGEETQYF. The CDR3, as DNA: TGTGCCAGCTCACCCCGACTAGCGGGGGAAGAGACCCAGTACTTC. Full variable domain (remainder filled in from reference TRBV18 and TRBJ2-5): NAGVMQNPRHLVRRRGQEARLRCSPMKGHSHVYWYRQLPEEGLKFMVYLQKENIIDESGMPKERFSAEFPKEGPSILRIQQVVRGDSAAYFCASSPRLAGEETQYFGPGTRLLVL.

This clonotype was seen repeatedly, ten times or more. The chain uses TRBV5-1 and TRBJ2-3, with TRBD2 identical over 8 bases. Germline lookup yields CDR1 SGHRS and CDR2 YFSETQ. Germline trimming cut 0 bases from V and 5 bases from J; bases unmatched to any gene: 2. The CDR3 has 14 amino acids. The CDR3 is CASSLGSGEDTQYF. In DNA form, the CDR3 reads TGCGCCAGCAGCTTGGGTAGCGGGGAAGATACGCAGTATTTT.

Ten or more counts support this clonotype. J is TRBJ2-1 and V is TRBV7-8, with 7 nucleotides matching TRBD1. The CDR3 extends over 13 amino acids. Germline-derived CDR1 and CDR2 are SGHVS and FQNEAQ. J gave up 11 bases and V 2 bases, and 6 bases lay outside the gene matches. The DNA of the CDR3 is TGTGCCAGCAGCTTAAGCCACAGGGGCCAGCAGTTCTTC. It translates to CASSLSHRGQQFF.

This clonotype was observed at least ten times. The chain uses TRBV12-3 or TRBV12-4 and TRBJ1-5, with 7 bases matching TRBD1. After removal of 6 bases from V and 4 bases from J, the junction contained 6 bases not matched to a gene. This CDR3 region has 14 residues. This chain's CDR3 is CASRAGTENQPQHF. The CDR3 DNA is TGTGCCAGCAGGGCCGGGACAGAGAATCAGCCCCAGCATTTT.

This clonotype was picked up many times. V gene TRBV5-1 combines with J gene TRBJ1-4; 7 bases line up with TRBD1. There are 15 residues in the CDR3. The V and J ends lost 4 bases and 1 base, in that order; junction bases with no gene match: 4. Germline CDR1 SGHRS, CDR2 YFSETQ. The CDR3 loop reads CASSGRGLTNEKLFF. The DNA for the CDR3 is TGCGCCAGCAGCGGCAGGGGGTTAACTAATGAAAAACTGTTTTTT.

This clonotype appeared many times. The CDR3 loop reads CATSRDRLAGVYEQFF. In DNA, the CDR3 is TGTGCCACCAGCAGAGATAGACTAGCGGGGGTTTATGAGCAGTTCTTC. V gene TRBV15 combines with J gene TRBJ2-1; 12 nucleotides match TRBD2. The CDR3 spans 16 residues. Germline V gene sequence: CDR1 LNHNV, CDR2 YYDKDF (reference sequence). V shed 0 bases, J shed 8 bases, and the junction held 5 bases outside the gene matches. The complete variable domain, with remaining parts taken from reference TRBV15 and TRBJ2-1, reads DAMVIQNPRYQVTQFGKPVTLSCSQTLNHNVMYWYQQKSSQAPKLLFHYYDKDFNNEADTPDNFQSRRPNTSFCFLDIRSPGLGDTAMYLCATSRDRLAGVYEQFFGPGTRLTVL.

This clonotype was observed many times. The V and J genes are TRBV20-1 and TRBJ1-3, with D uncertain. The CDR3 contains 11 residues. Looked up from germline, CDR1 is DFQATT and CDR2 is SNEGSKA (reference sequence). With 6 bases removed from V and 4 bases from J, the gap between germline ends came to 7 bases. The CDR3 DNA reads TGCAGTGCCAGACGGGGAAACACCATATATTTT. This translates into CSARRGNTIYF.

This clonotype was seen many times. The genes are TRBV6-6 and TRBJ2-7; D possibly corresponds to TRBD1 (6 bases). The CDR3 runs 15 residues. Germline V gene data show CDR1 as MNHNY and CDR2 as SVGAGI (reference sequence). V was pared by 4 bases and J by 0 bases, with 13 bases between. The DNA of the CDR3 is TGTGCCAGCAGTTGGGGAACAGGGCTCTCCTACGAGCAGTACTTC. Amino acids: CASSWGTGLSYEQYF.

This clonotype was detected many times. The CDR3 is CSASPSRTQYF. In DNA, the CDR3 is TGCAGTGCTAGCCCATCCCGAACGCAGTATTTT. The V call is TRBV20-1, the J call TRBJ2-3; D ambiguous. CDR3 size: 11 residues. The V end lost 3 bases, the J end lost 9 bases, and 10 bases lay between the germline ends. From germline, CDR1 is DFQATT and CDR2 SNEGSKA (reference sequence).

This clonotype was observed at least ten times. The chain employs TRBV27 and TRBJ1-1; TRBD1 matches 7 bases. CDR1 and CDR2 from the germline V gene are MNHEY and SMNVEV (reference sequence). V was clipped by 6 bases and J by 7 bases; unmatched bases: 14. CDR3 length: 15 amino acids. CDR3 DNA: TGTGCCAGCAGACTGGTGGGGCAGGGGGTGTTTGAAGCTTTCTTT. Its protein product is CASRLVGQGVFEAFF.

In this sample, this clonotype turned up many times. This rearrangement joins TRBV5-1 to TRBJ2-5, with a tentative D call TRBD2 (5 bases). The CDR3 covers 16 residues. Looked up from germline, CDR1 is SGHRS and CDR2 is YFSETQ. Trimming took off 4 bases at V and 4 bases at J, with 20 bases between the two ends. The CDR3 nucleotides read TGCGCCAGCAGCCCTACTCTTACTAGAAGGGCAGAGACCCAGTACTTC. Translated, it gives CASSPTLTRRAETQYF.

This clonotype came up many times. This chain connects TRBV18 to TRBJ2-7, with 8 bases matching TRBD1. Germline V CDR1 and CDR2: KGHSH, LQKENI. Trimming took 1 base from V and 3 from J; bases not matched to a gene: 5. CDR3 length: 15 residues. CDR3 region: CASSPLGQGGYEQYF. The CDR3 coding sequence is TGTGCCAGCTCACCACTCGGACAGGGTGGCTACGAGCAGTACTTC. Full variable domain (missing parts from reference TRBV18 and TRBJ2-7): NAGVMQNPRHLVRRRGQEARLRCSPMKGHSHVYWYRQLPEEGLKFMVYLQKENIIDESGMPKERFSAEFPKEGPSILRIQQVVRGDSAAYFCASSPLGQGGYEQYFGPGTRLTVT.